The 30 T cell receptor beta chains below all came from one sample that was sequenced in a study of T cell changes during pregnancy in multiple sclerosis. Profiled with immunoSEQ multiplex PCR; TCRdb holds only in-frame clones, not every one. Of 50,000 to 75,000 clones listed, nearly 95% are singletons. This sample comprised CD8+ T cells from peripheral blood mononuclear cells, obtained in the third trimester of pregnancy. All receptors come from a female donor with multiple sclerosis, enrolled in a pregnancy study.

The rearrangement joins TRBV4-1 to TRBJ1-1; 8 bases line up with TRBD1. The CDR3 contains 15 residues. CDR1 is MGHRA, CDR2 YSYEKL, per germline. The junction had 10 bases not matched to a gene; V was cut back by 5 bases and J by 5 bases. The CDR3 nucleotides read TGCGCCAGCAGCTTTATCGGGACAGGAACAACTGAAGCTTTCTTT. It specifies CASSFIGTGTTEAFF.

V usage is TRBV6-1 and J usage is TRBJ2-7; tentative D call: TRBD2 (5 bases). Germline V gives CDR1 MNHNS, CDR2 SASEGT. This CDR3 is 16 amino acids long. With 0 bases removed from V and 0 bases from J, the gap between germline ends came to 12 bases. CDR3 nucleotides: TGTGCCAGCAGTGAAGCCGAAGCCGGGATCTCCTACGAGCAGTACTTC. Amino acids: CASSEAEAGISYEQYF.

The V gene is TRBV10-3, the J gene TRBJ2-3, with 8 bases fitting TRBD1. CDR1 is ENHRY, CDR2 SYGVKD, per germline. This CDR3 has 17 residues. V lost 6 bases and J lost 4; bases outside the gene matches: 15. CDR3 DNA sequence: TGTGCCATCAGCTGGGGGACAGGCATCAATTCCCCAGATACGCAGTATTTT. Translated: CAISWGTGINSPDTQYF.

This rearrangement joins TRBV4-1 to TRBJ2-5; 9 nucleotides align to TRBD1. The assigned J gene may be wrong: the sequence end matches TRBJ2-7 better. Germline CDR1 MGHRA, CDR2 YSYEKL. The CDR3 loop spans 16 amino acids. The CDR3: CASSQVAGTGIYEQYF. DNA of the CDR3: TGCGCCAGCAGCCAAGTCGCTGGGACAGGGATATACGAGCAGTACTTC.

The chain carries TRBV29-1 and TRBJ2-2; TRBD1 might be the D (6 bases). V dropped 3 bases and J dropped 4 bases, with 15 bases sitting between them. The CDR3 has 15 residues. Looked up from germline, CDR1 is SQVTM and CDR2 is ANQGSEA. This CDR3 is CSVEGQGHSTGELFF. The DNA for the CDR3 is TGCAGCGTTGAGGGCCAGGGGCACAGCACCGGGGAGCTGTTTTTT.

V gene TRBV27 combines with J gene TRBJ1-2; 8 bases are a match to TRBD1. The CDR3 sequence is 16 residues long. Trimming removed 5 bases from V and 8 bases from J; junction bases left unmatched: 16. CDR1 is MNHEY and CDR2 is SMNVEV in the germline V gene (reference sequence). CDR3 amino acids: CASSMGQVAGYAGYTF. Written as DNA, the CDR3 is TGTGCCAGCAGTATGGGACAGGTGGCGGGGTATGCGGGCTACACCTTC.

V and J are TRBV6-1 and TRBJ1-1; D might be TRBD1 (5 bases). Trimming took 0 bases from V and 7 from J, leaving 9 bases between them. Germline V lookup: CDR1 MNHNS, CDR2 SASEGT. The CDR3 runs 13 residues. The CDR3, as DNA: TGTGCCAGCAGTGAAGCTTCTAGGGGTGAAGCTTTCTTT. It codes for CASSEASRGEAFF.

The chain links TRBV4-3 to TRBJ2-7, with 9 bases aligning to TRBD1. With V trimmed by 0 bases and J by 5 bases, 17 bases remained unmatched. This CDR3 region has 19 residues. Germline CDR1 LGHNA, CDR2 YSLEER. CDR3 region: CASSQDRTGAFGVVNEQYF. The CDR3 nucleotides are TGCGCCAGCAGCCAAGATAGGACAGGGGCATTCGGGGTAGTCAACGAGCAGTACTTC.

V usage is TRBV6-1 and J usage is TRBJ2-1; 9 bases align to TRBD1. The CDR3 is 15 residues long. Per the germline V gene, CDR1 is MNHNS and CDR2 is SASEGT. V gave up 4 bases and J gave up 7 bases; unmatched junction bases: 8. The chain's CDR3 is CASSGPGQGPNEQFF. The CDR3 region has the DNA TGTGCCAGCAGTGGACCGGGACAGGGACCTAATGAGCAGTTCTTC.

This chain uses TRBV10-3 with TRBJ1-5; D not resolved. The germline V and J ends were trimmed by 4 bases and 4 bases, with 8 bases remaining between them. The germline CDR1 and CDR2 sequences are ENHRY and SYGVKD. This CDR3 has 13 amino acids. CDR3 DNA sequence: TGTGCCATCAGTGGAGGACTGAATCAGCCCCAGCATTTT. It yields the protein CAISGGLNQPQHF.

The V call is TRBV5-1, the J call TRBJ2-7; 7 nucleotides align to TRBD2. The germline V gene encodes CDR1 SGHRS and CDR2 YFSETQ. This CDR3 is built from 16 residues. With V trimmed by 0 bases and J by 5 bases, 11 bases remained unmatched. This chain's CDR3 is CASSLVAAGDSHEQYF. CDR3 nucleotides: TGCGCCAGCAGCTTGGTAGCGGCGGGAGACAGCCACGAGCAGTACTTC. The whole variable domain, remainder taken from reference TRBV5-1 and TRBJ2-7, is KAGVTQTPRYLIKTRGQQVTLSCSPISGHRSVSWYQQTPGQGLQFLFEYFSETQRNKGNFPGRFSGRQFSNSRSEMNVSTLELGDSALYLCASSLVAAGDSHEQYFGPGTRLTVT.

The CDR3 region has the DNA TGCGCCAGCAGCTTGTCCGACCGCATAGCGGGAGGGCCTTCCTACGAGCAGTACTTC. Its protein product is CASSLSDRIAGGPSYEQYF. The V gene is TRBV5-1, the J gene TRBJ2-7; 11 bases align to TRBD2. The ends lost 1 base at V and 1 base at J; junction bases unmatched: 13. In germline, CDR1 is SGHRS, CDR2 YFSETQ. This CDR3 region has 19 residues.

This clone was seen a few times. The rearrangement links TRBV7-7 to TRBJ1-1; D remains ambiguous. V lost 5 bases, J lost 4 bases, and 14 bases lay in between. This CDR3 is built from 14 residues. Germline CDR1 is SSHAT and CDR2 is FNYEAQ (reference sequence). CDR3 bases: TGTGCCAGCAGCCCCTTGGGTGCGGGCACTGAAGCTTTCTTT. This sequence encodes CASSPLGAGTEAFF.

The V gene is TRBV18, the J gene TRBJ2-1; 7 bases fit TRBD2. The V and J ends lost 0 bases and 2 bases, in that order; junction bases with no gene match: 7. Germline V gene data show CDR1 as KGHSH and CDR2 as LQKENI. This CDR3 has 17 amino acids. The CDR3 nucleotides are TGTGCCAGCTCACCACCGATGGCTAGCGGTCCCTACAATGAGCAGTTCTTC. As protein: CASSPPMASGPYNEQFF.

CDR3 DNA sequence: TGCGCCAGTGGGCGGGTAAGCACTGAGCAGTTCTTC. Its translation is CASGRVSTEQFF. This chain links TRBV4-1 with TRBJ2-1; D might be TRBD2 (5 bases). V lost 9 bases, J lost 9 bases, and 15 bases lay in between. Germline V gene sequence: CDR1 MGHRA, CDR2 YSYEKL. This CDR3 contains 12 residues.

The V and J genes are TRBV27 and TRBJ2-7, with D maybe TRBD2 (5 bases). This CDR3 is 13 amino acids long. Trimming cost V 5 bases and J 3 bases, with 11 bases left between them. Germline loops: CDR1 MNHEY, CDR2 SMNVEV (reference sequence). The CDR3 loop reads CASSPGGGYEQYF. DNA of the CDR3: TGTGCCAGCAGTCCCGGTGGAGGCTACGAGCAGTACTTC.

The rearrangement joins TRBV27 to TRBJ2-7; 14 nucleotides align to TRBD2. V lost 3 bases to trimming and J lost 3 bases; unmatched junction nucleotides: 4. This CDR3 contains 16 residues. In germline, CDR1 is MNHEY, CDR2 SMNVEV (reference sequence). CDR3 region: CASSLSGLAGDYEQYF. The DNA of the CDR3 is TGTGCCAGCAGTTTGTCGGGACTAGCGGGGGACTACGAGCAGTACTTC.

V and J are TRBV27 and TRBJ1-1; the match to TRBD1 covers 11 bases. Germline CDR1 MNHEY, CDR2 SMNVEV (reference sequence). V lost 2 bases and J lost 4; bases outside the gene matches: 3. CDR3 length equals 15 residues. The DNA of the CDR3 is TGTGCCAGCAGTTTACGAGGGACAGGGGGCACTGAAGCTTTCTTT. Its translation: CASSLRGTGGTEAFF.

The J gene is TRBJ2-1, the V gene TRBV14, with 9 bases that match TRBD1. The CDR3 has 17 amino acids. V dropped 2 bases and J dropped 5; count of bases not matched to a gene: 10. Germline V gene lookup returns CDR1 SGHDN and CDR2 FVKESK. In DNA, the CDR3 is TGTGCCAGCAGCCAAACCGGGACAGGGACTTTAGACAATGAGCAGTTCTTC. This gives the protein CASSQTGTGTLDNEQFF.

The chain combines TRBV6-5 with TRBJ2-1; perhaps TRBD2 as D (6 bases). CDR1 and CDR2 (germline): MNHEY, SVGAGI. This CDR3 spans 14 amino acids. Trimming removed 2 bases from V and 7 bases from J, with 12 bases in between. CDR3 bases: TGTGCCAGCAGTTACACGGGACTCGGTAATGAGCAGTTCTTC. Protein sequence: CASSYTGLGNEQFF.

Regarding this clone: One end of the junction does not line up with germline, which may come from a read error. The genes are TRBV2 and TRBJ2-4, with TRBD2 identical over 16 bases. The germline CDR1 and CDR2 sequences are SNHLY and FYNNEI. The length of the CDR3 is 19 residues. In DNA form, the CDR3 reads TGTGCCAGCAGTGGGGAGGGACAGGGTTTTACCGGGACTAGCGGGAGGGCCCACTTC. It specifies CASSGEGQGFTGTSGRAHF.

Here the CDR3 DNA reads TGTGCCAGCCGGTGGCTAGCGGGAGGGAGGGCCTACGAGCAGTACTTC. Amino acid sequence: CASRWLAGGRAYEQYF. The rearrangement joins TRBV2 to TRBJ2-7; 12 nucleotides agree with TRBD2. Germline V lookup: CDR1 SNHLY, CDR2 FYNNEI. The CDR3 loop spans 16 amino acids. With 8 bases clipped from V and 2 bases from J, the junction kept 10 bases outside the gene matches.

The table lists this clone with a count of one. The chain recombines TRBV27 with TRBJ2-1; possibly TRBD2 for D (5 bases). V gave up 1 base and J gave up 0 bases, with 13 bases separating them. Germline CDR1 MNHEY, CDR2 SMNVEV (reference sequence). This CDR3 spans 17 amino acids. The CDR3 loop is CASSLYASQSSYNEQFF. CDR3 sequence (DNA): TGTGCCAGCAGTTTATATGCTAGCCAGAGCTCCTACAATGAGCAGTTCTTC.

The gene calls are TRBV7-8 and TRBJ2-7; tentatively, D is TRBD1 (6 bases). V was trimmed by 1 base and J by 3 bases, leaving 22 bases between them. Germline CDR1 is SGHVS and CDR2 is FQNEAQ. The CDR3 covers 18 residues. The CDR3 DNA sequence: TGTGCCAGCAGCTTAGGGAGACAGGCCTCTTCAGAGGGCTACGAGCAGTACTTC. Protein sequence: CASSLGRQASSEGYEQYF.

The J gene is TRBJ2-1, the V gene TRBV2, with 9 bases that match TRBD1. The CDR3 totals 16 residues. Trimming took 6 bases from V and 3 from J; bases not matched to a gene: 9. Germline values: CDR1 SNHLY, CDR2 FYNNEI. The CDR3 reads CASRDTGTGNYNEQFF. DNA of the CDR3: TGTGCCAGCAGAGACACCGGGACAGGGAACTACAATGAGCAGTTCTTC.

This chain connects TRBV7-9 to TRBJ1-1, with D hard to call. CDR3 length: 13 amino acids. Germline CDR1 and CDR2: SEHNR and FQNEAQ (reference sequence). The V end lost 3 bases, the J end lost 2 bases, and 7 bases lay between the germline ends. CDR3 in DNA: TGTGCCAGCAGCTTCTTGACTAACACTGAAGCTTTCTTT. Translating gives CASSFLTNTEAFF. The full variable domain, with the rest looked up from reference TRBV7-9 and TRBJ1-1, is DTGVSQNPRHKITKRGQNVTFRCDPISEHNRLYWYRQTLGQGPEFLTYFQNEAQLEKSRLLSDRFSAERPKGSFSTLEIQRTEQGDSAMYLCASSFLTNTEAFFGQGTRLTVV.

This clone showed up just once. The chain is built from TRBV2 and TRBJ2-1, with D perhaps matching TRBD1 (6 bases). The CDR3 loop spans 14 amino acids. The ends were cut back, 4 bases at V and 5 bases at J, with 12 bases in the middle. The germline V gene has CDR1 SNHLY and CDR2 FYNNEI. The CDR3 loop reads CASSGRQENNEQFF. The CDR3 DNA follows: TGTGCCAGCAGTGGGCGACAGGAGAACAATGAGCAGTTCTTC.

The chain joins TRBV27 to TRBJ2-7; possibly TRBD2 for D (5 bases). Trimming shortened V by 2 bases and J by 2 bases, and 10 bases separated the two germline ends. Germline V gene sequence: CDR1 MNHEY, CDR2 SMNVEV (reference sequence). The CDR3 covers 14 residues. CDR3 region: CASSLAGRPYEQYF. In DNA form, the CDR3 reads TGTGCCAGCAGTTTAGCGGGTAGGCCCTACGAGCAGTACTTC.

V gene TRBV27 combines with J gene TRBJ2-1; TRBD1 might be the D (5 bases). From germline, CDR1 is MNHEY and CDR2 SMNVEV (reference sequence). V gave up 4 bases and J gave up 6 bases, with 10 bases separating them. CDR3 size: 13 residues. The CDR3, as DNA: TGTGCCAGCAGTTCAGGGCCGGGCAATGAGCAGTTCTTC. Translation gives CASSSGPGNEQFF.

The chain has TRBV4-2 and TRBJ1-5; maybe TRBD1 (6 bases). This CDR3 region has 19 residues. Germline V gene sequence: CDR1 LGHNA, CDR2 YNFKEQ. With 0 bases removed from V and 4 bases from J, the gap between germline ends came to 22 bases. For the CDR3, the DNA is TGTGCCAGCAGCCAAGACCCGCAACCTGGACAGTCTCCTAATCAGCCCCAGCATTTT. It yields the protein CASSQDPQPGQSPNQPQHF.